The 2 T cell receptor beta chains presented below share a single source sample, sequenced in a study of cytomegalovirus exposure and HLA in healthy donors. The PCR ran on 60 Vbeta and 13 Jbeta primers. Here immunoSEQ multiplex PCR was the method, and the copy in TCRdb shows in-frame clones only, minus some. Of 95,000 to 150,000 clones in the sample, about 73% were seen once. The specimen was PBMCs. These receptors came from a woman aged 40 to 49 in good health and CMV-seronegative.

This clone showed up just once. The V gene is TRBV2, the J gene TRBJ2-5; D ambiguous. Germline CDR1 is SNHLY and CDR2 is FYNNEI. The ends were cut back, 3 bases at V and 4 bases at J, with 6 bases in the middle. The CDR3 totals 12 residues. CDR3 residues: CASSEARETQYF. The CDR3 DNA sequence: TGTGCCAGCAGTGAGGCCAGAGAGACCCAGTACTTC.

The CDR3 DNA reads TGTGCCAGCAGTTTGAGTGCTAGCGGGAGCCCCCTCCAAGAGACCCAGTACTTC. This sequence encodes CASSLSASGSPLQETQYF. The V call is TRBV27, the J call TRBJ2-5; 10 nucleotides align to TRBD2. CDR3 length: 18 residues. J gave up 1 base and V 3 bases, and 11 bases lay outside the gene matches. The germline CDR1 and CDR2 sequences are MNHEY and SMNVEV (reference sequence).